The rows below give T cell receptor beta chains drawn from one sample of a study of blood T cells in healthy people across ages. TCRdb independently ran MiXCR on the 5' RACE reads; one entry per CDR3 protein. The sample consists of roughly 1.4 million distinct CDR3 sequences, 59% of them appearing once. Sequencing was done on a sample of blood. The receptors come from a man aged 18 to 29 in good health. Each CDR3 is given with its conserved first and last residue. A clone size is listed for some rows: how often the clone was seen (once, few, many), or a class if it is expanded.

-,TRBJ1-2,TRBV29-1,CSVDPTDFYGYTF
-,TRBJ1-1,TRBV6-2/TRBV6-3,CASSYSIGDSQMNTEAFF
-,TRBJ1-2,TRBV4-1,CASSQPRAGVNYGYTF
-,-,TRBV6-6,CASSYSVAGDDEQYF
-,TRBJ1-1,TRBV6-1,CASSDGVVTEAFF
-,TRBJ2-7,TRBV6-2/TRBV6-3,CASSLQRESDYEQYF
few,TRBJ1-6,TRBV20-1,CSARGTDYSPLHF
-,TRBJ2-2,TRBV5-1,CASSLRGMSDTGELFF
-,TRBJ2-5,TRBV5-6,CASSHSGRKGETQYF
-,TRBJ2-1,TRBV9,CASSVDRARYNEQFF
-,TRBJ2-1,TRBV18,CASSPPASGGAEQFF
few,TRBJ2-7,TRBV7-6,CASSSLSGWDTASEQYF
once,TRBJ2-3,TRBV9,CASSVQSGGTDTQYF
-,TRBJ1-5,TRBV4-2,CASSFGADPLVGQPQHF
-,TRBJ2-1,TRBV20-1,CSASPYSGSSYNEQFF
-,TRBJ2-7,TRBV10-3,CAISEPATYEQYF
-,TRBJ1-2,TRBV10-3,CATPGQYYGYTF
-,TRBJ2-3,TRBV7-6,CASSQLGLAGPEYTDTQYF
once,TRBJ2-1,TRBV4-1,CASSQEWRGAGNEQFF
-,-,TRBV11-2,CASIGTSGYSSYNEQYF
-,TRBJ1-6,TRBV20-1,CSARPATDNSPLHF
-,TRBJ2-3,TRBV7-2,CASTLTSGGTDTQYF
-,TRBJ2-1,TRBV5-6,CASSLGFLDNEQFF
-,TRBJ1-2,TRBV6-2/TRBV6-3,CASSYQRTGIGYTF
few,TRBJ2-3,TRBV29-1,CSVLPRTSGSRNTQYF
-,TRBJ2-1,TRBV5-1,CASSLDRDYVNEQFF
-,-,TRBV27,CASRSLGPYEQYF